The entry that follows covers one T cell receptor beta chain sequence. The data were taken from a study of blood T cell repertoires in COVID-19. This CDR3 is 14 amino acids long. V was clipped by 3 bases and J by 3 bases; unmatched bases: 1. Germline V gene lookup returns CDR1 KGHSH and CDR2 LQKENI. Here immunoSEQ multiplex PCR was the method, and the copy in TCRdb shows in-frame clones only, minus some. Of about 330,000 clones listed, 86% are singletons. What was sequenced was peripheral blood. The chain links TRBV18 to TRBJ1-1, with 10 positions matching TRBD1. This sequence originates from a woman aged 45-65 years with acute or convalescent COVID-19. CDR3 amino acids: CASSPGTGDTEAFF. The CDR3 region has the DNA TGTGCCAGCTCACCGGGGACAGGGGACACTGAAGCTTTCTTT.